A single sample gave rise to the 17 T cell receptor beta chains below, sequenced in a study of blood T cell repertoires in COVID-19. The data were produced by immunoSEQ multiplex PCR, yet TCRdb's version contains in-frame clones alone and is incomplete. Counted here are about 140,000 clones, about 77% occurring once; the ten biggest clones make up approximately 9%. The sample consisted of peripheral blood. The receptors derive from a woman aged 45-65 years with active or convalescent COVID-19.

This clone was counted once. The gene calls are TRBV7-8 and TRBJ2-3, with D hard to call. V lost 5 bases and J 2 bases, leaving 5 bases between the germline ends. CDR3 size: 12 residues. Germline CDR1 and CDR2: SGHVS and FQNEAQ. CDR3 in DNA: TGTGCCAGCAGCCCTTACACAGATACGCAGTATTTT. This sequence encodes CASSPYTDTQYF.

CDR3 coding DNA: TGTGCCAGCAGTTTCGAGCCGCCCCCTGGGGCCAACGTCCTGACTTTC. It translates to CASSFEPPPGANVLTF. This chain links TRBV6-2 or TRBV6-3 with TRBJ2-6; D is uncertain. The CDR3 is 16 residues long. Deletions cut 4 bases from V and 2 bases from J, with 12 bases between. Germline V gene lookup returns CDR1 MNHEY and CDR2 SVGEGT.

This clone was found once. The gene calls are TRBV7-8 and TRBJ2-7, with TRBD1 matching over 7 bases. The CDR3 has 14 residues. CDR1 is SGHVS and CDR2 is FQNEAQ in the germline V gene. The trim removed 4 bases at V and 2 bases at J, leaving 5 bases unmatched. This CDR3 reads CASSSNRGPYEQYF. The CDR3 coding sequence is TGTGCCAGCAGCTCAAACAGGGGTCCCTACGAGCAGTACTTC.

This chain uses TRBV18 with TRBJ2-1; no clear D gene. CDR3 length: 18 amino acids. Germline V gene lookup returns CDR1 KGHSH and CDR2 LQKENI. Trimming cost V 1 base and J 0 bases, with 16 bases left between them. The CDR3 reads CASSPRIAEPNSYNEQFF. DNA of the CDR3: TGTGCCAGCTCACCACGAATAGCCGAGCCGAACTCCTACAATGAGCAGTTCTTC.

The CDR3 loop is CASSLGVSSGGTDTQYF. The CDR3 DNA reads TGCGCCAGCAGCTTGGGGGTTTCGAGCGGGGGCACAGATACGCAGTATTTT. The chain has TRBV5-1 and TRBJ2-3; 7 nucleotides align to TRBD2. The germline gives CDR1 SGHRS, CDR2 YFSETQ. Trimming cost V 0 bases and J 1 base; bases outside gene matches: 8. CDR3 length equals 17 residues.

The chain uses TRBV21-1 and TRBJ2-7; the table's D gene call, TRBD1, was not cross checked with the DNA. TRBV21-1 counts as a pseudogene. The CDR3 loop spans 14 amino acids. CDR3 residues: CASSFRTGEGEQYF. CDR3 in DNA: TGTGCCAGCAGCTTCCGGACAGGGGAAGGCGAGCAGTACTTC.

The J gene is TRBJ2-1, the V gene TRBV29-1, with unresolved D. Per the germline V gene, CDR1 is SQVTM and CDR2 is ANQGSEA. The CDR3 loop spans 11 amino acids. Trimming removed 6 bases at V and 10 bases at J, with 13 bases between. The CDR3 nucleotides read TGCAGCGTGGCGCCGACTGGAGAGCAGTTCTTC. Amino acid sequence: CSVAPTGEQFF.

The chain couples TRBV12-3 or TRBV12-4 to TRBJ2-5; D unresolved. Trimming shortened V by 4 bases and J by 2 bases, and 8 bases separated the two germline ends. The CDR3 covers 13 residues. CDR3 amino acids: CASSSDLQETQYF. DNA for the CDR3: TGTGCCAGCAGTTCCGACTTACAAGAGACCCAGTACTTC.

The J gene is TRBJ1-5, the V gene TRBV7-9; TRBD1 aligns across 7 bases. Germline V gene lookup returns CDR1 SEHNR and CDR2 FQNEAQ (reference sequence). The CDR3 has 15 amino acids. J lost 0 bases, V lost 5 bases, and 4 bases had no gene match. In nucleotides, the CDR3 is TGTGCCAGCAGCCGGGACAGCTATAGCAATCAGCCCCAGCATTTT. This encodes CASSRDSYSNQPQHF.

This clone was picked up one time. This chain joins TRBV10-3 and TRBJ2-7; 10 nucleotides line up with TRBD2. V was clipped by 5 bases and J by 4 bases; unmatched bases: 5. From germline, CDR1 is ENHRY and CDR2 SYGVKD. The CDR3 sequence is 14 residues long. The CDR3 protein is CAISPQREGYEQYF. The CDR3, as DNA: TGTGCCATCAGTCCACAGCGGGAGGGGTACGAGCAGTACTTC.

The chain joins TRBV5-3 to TRBJ2-7; 12 bases align to TRBD2. TRBV5-3 is placed among ORFs of uncertain function. V shed 0 bases and J 2 bases; nucleotides not matched to a gene: 15. The CDR3 is made up of 20 amino acids. The CDR3 bases are TGTGCCAGAAGCTTGGTCTTACCCACCAGGACTAGCGGGACCACCTACGAGCAGTACTTC. It specifies CARSLVLPTRTSGTTYEQYF.

V usage is TRBV6-5 and J usage is TRBJ1-2, with 8 positions matching TRBD1. Per germline, CDR1 MNHEY and CDR2 SVGAGI. The CDR3 loop spans 14 amino acids. Trimming removed 2 bases from V and 9 bases from J; junction bases left unmatched: 8. CDR3 in amino acids: CASSYTGQGASYTF. The CDR3 DNA follows: TGTGCCAGCAGTTACACTGGGCAGGGGGCGAGCTACACCTTC.

J is TRBJ1-2 and V is TRBV20-1; D call uncertain. The CDR3 loop spans 11 amino acids. Trimming took off 3 bases at V and 1 base at J, with 3 bases between the two ends. Germline-derived CDR1 and CDR2 are DFQATT and SNEGSKA (reference sequence). The CDR3 loop is CSASYNYGYTF. The CDR3 region has the DNA TGCAGTGCTAGCTATAACTATGGCTACACCTTC.

This sequence joins TRBV6-6 and TRBJ2-1; 12 bases align to TRBD1. CDR3 length: 16 residues. Germline-derived CDR1 and CDR2 are MNHNY and SVGAGI (reference sequence). V dropped 5 bases and J dropped 5; count of bases not matched to a gene: 7. CDR3 in amino acids: CASSPGTGGSHNEQFF. CDR3 coding DNA: TGTGCCAGCAGTCCCGGGACAGGGGGCTCTCACAATGAGCAGTTCTTC.

This sequence joins TRBV2 and TRBJ1-1; no clear D. Germline V gene data show CDR1 as SNHLY and CDR2 as FYNNEI. V shed 3 bases and J shed 1 base, with 12 bases lying between them. The CDR3 runs 15 residues. The CDR3 sequence is CASSEATLSNTEAFF. CDR3 DNA: TGTGCCAGCAGTGAGGCCACGTTATCGAACACTGAAGCTTTCTTT.

The chain joins TRBV6-2 or TRBV6-3 to TRBJ1-6, with 9 bases matching TRBD1. From germline, CDR1 is MNHEY and CDR2 SVGEGT. There are 14 residues in the CDR3. The ends lost 6 bases at V and 10 bases at J; junction bases unmatched: 7. CDR3 nucleotides: TGTGCCAGCAGCCGGGACAGGGTTTCCTCACCCCTCCACTTT. As protein: CASSRDRVSSPLHF.

V is TRBV19 and J is TRBJ2-5; no firm D call. Trimming cost V 1 base and J 1 base, with 10 bases left between them. This CDR3 is 15 amino acids long. Germline CDR1 LNHDA, CDR2 SQIVND (reference sequence). The DNA for the CDR3 is TGTGCCAGTAGTATAGCCCTGACTGTCCAAGAGACCCAGTACTTC. It codes for CASSIALTVQETQYF. Looking up the rest from reference TRBV19 and TRBJ2-5 gives the full variable domain: DGGITQSPKYLFRKEGQNVTLSCEQNLNHDAMYWYRQDPGQGLRLIYYSQIVNDFQKGDIAEGYSVSREKKESFPLTVTSAQKNPTAFYLCASSIALTVQETQYFGPGTRLLVL.